The next 23 T cell receptor beta chains were all read from a single sample in a study of cytomegalovirus exposure and HLA in healthy donors. Assay used: immunoSEQ multiplex PCR; TCRdb lists only in-frame clones, some missing. This table has approximately 130,000 clones, more than 70% appearing once. The sequencing sample was made of PBMCs. The origin of the receptors is a woman younger than 45 in good health and CMV-seronegative.

In its sample, this clone was seen once. The chain uses TRBV12-5 and TRBJ1-5, with D tentatively TRBD1 (5 bases). Germline V gene lookup returns CDR1 LGHNT and CDR2 FRNRAP. Deletions cut 6 bases from V and 1 base from J, with 10 bases between. The CDR3 runs 14 residues. The chain's CDR3 is CASGPDRSNQPQHF. The CDR3, as DNA: TGTGCTAGTGGACCCGACAGAAGCAATCAGCCCCAGCATTTT.

This chain uses TRBV15 with TRBJ1-2, with D possibly TRBD1 on 6 matching bases. V was pared by 1 base and J by 8 bases, with 11 bases between. The CDR3 sequence is 13 residues long. Germline CDR1 and CDR2: LNHNV and YYDKDF (reference sequence). CDR3 DNA sequence: TGTGCCACCAGCAGAGTCGGGACATGGGGCTACACCTTC. This translates into CATSRVGTWGYTF.

V gene TRBV7-3 combines with J gene TRBJ2-1; 7 nucleotides match TRBD2. In germline, CDR1 is SGHTA, CDR2 FQGTGA. The CDR3 consists of 15 residues. V lost 1 base to trimming and J lost 6 bases; unmatched junction nucleotides: 6. CDR3 bases: TGTGCCAGCAGCTTAATGCTAGCGGCGGTCAATGAGCAGTTCTTC. It is translated as CASSLMLAAVNEQFF.

The chain uses TRBV5-6 and TRBJ2-2; a weak D match, TRBD1 (5 bases). The V gene lost 0 bases and the J gene lost 5 bases, with 8 bases spanning the gap. From germline, CDR1 is SGHDT and CDR2 YYEEEE. The CDR3 is 14 amino acids. The CDR3, as DNA: TGTGCCAGCAGCTTGGGCAGGGCGACCGGGGAGCTGTTTTTT. Translation: CASSLGRATGELFF.

The chain employs TRBV27 and TRBJ2-7, with D maybe TRBD2 (7 bases). V shed 6 bases and J shed 2 bases, with 14 bases lying between them. CDR3 length: 14 amino acids. The V gene's germline CDR1 is MNHEY and CDR2 SMNVEV (reference sequence). In DNA form, the CDR3 reads TGTGCCAGCAGGCTAGGGGGGGGGACCTACGAGCAGTACTTC. This sequence encodes CASRLGGGTYEQYF.

The J gene is TRBJ2-2, the V gene TRBV7-2, with 9 bases that match TRBD1. The ends lost 1 base at V and 4 bases at J; junction bases unmatched: 4. This CDR3 comprises 16 residues. Germline-derived CDR1 and CDR2 are SGHTA and FQGNSA. CDR3 in amino acids: CASSLGQGDSTGELFF. The DNA of the CDR3 is TGTGCCAGCAGCTTAGGACAGGGGGACAGCACCGGGGAGCTGTTTTTT.

The chain couples TRBV15 to TRBJ2-1; possible D gene TRBD2, 6 bases. This CDR3 region has 15 residues. Trimming took 1 base from V and 9 from J, leaving 16 bases between them. Germline CDR1 is LNHNV and CDR2 is YYDKDF (reference sequence). The CDR3 here is CATSRASTLALEQFF. CDR3 coding DNA: TGTGCCACCAGCAGAGCCTCCACACTAGCTCTTGAGCAGTTCTTC.

The chain links TRBV10-3 to TRBJ2-7, with 8 bases lining up with TRBD1. The V segment lost 7 bases and the J segment 0 bases; nucleotides outside the gene matches: 5. CDR1 and CDR2 (germline): ENHRY, SYGVKD. The CDR3 sequence is 14 residues long. The CDR3 spells CAINRQGSSYEQYF. The CDR3 DNA follows: TGTGCCATCAATCGACAGGGGAGCTCCTACGAGCAGTACTTC.

The chain recombines TRBV7-9 with TRBJ2-5, with D perhaps matching TRBD1 (5 bases). Germline assignment: CDR1 SEHNR and CDR2 FQNEAQ (reference sequence). The CDR3 spans 11 residues. The V and J ends lost 2 bases and 10 bases respectively, with 8 bases between them. The DNA for the CDR3 is TGTGCCAGCAGCTTACAGGGAAACCAGTACTTC. It specifies CASSLQGNQYF.

The chain employs TRBV7-2 and TRBJ2-7; D is undetermined. CDR1 SGHTA and CDR2 FQGNSA come from the germline V gene. V lost 6 bases, J lost 5 bases, and 8 bases lay in between. The length of the CDR3 is 11 residues. The CDR3 sequence: CASSLSNEQYF. DNA of the CDR3: TGTGCCAGCAGTTTAAGCAACGAGCAGTACTTC.

The genes are TRBV5-4 and TRBJ2-7, with 9 bases identical to TRBD2. The CDR3 is 14 amino acids. Germline assignment: CDR1 SGHNT and CDR2 YYREEE (reference sequence). Unmatched junction bases numbered 2, after V lost 4 bases and J lost 0 bases. Written as DNA, the CDR3 is TGTGCCAGCAGCCGGACTAGCGCCTCCTACGAGCAGTACTTC. Its protein is CASSRTSASYEQYF.

This rearrangement joins TRBV28 to TRBJ2-1; D possibly corresponds to TRBD1 (5 bases). The CDR3 has 14 amino acids. V gave up 7 bases and J gave up 8 bases, with 18 bases separating them. Germline CDR1 reads MDHEN; CDR2 reads SYDVKM. The CDR3 nucleotides are TGTGCCAGCAATATGCTAGGGGCGCACGATGAGCAGTTCTTC. This gives the protein CASNMLGAHDEQFF.

The chain joins TRBV4-3 to TRBJ1-1; 9 bases are a match to TRBD1. This CDR3 spans 18 amino acids. CDR1 LGHNA and CDR2 YSLEER come from the germline V gene. V shed 0 bases, J shed 5 bases, and the junction held 13 bases outside the gene matches. CDR3 residues: CASSQDRGTGQAKTEAFF. In nucleotides, the CDR3 is TGCGCCAGCAGCCAAGATAGAGGGACAGGGCAAGCGAAGACTGAAGCTTTCTTT.

This sequence joins TRBV27 and TRBJ1-2, with 8 bases lining up with TRBD1. This CDR3 is built from 18 residues. From germline, CDR1 is MNHEY and CDR2 SMNVEV (reference sequence). V was clipped by 1 base and J by 2 bases; unmatched bases: 12. CDR3 region: CASSLLGTGKISNYGYTF. In DNA form, the CDR3 reads TGTGCCAGCAGTTTATTGGGGACAGGAAAAATTTCGAACTATGGCTACACCTTC.

This chain joins TRBV4-3 and TRBJ2-7, with a possible D match to TRBD1 (6 bases). Germline assignment: CDR1 LGHNA and CDR2 YSLEER. This CDR3 region has 15 residues. Trimming removed 0 bases at V and 6 bases at J, with 15 bases between. CDR3 nucleotide sequence: TGCGCCAGCAGCCAAGACATATTACGGGACACCGAGCAGTACTTC. Amino acid sequence: CASSQDILRDTEQYF.

This chain uses TRBV7-2 with TRBJ2-2; 8 bases are shared with TRBD2. V was clipped by 5 bases and J by 3 bases; unmatched bases: 5. The CDR3 runs 15 residues. CDR1 is SGHTA and CDR2 is FQGNSA in the germline V gene. The CDR3, as DNA: TGTGCCAGCAGCCCACGGGGGGGCGACACCGGGGAGCTGTTTTTT. Amino acid sequence: CASSPRGGDTGELFF.

In this sample, this clone turned up once. The gene calls are TRBV27 and TRBJ2-1, with 10 bases that match TRBD1. From germline, CDR1 is MNHEY and CDR2 SMNVEV (reference sequence). CDR3 length: 15 amino acids. Trimming removed 6 bases from V and 8 bases from J; junction bases left unmatched: 10. The CDR3, as DNA: TGTGCCAGCAGCCCCCGGGACAGGGGTACTCATGAGCAGTTCTTC. The encoded protein is CASSPRDRGTHEQFF.

The V and J genes are TRBV9 and TRBJ1-1; tentative D call: TRBD1 (5 bases). CDR3 length: 12 residues. From germline, CDR1 is SGDLS and CDR2 YYNGEE. V was shortened by 0 bases and J by 8 bases, with 8 bases between the two germline ends. The CDR3 sequence is CASSVEGAEAFF. CDR3 DNA sequence: TGTGCCAGCAGCGTAGAAGGGGCGGAAGCTTTCTTT.

V gene TRBV7-2 combines with J gene TRBJ2-5; a possible D gene is TRBD2 (5 bases). This CDR3 is built from 13 residues. Deletions cut 5 bases from V and 5 bases from J, with 12 bases between. Germline values: CDR1 SGHTA, CDR2 FQGNSA. In nucleotides, the CDR3 is TGTGCCAGCAGCCCAGTTGGCGGGGAGACCCAGTACTTC. The encoded protein is CASSPVGGETQYF.

V usage is TRBV10-2 and J usage is TRBJ1-6; 7 bases match TRBD1. Trimming at V came to 2 bases and at J to 10 bases, leaving 8 bases not matched to a gene. From germline, CDR1 is WSHSY and CDR2 SAAADI. This CDR3 spans 15 amino acids. This CDR3 is CASSERTGAYSPLHF. The CDR3, as DNA: TGCGCCAGCAGTGAGAGGACAGGCGCGTACTCACCCCTCCACTTT.

This chain uses TRBV5-1 with TRBJ1-4; TRBD1 matches at 7 bases. The CDR3 covers 16 residues. The V gene's germline CDR1 is SGHRS and CDR2 YFSETQ. The junction had 13 bases not matched to a gene; V was cut back by 3 bases and J by 8 bases. The CDR3: CASSWAPGQSGEKLFF. The CDR3 bases are TGCGCCAGCAGCTGGGCCCCGGGACAGTCAGGGGAAAAACTGTTTTTT.

V and J are TRBV6-5 and TRBJ2-1; TRBD1 matches at 11 bases. Per germline, CDR1 MNHEY and CDR2 SVGAGI. The CDR3 is 14 amino acids. Trimming removed 7 bases from V and 7 bases from J; junction bases left unmatched: 6. The CDR3 loop is CASNPGQGENEQFF. The CDR3, as DNA: TGTGCCAGCAATCCGGGACAGGGGGAAAATGAGCAGTTCTTC.

This clone has only one observation. The CDR3: CAISEGGRGEGRANVLTF. In nucleotides, the CDR3 is TGTGCCATCAGTGAGGGGGGCCGCGGAGAGGGCCGGGCCAACGTCCTGACTTTC. This chain joins TRBV10-3 and TRBJ2-6, with D perhaps TRBD1 (6 bases). V was trimmed by 2 bases and J by 5 bases, leaving 19 bases between them. CDR3 length: 18 residues. Germline CDR1 ENHRY, CDR2 SYGVKD.